This TCR beta chain comes out of a study of HIV-infected children after antiretroviral therapy interruption. Study context: In continuous treatment, analyzed samples were from weeks 0, 48 and 150.

RNA-based 3' RACE libraries used unique molecular identifiers. TCRdb processed the 3' RACE reads anew with MiXCR; each CDR3 protein has one entry. The repertoire holds 40,000 to 55,000 distinct CDR3 sequences, with around 4.1% as singletons. Germline CDR1 reads SGHTA; CDR2 reads FQGNSA. V lost 4 bases and J lost 5, with 6 bases in between. This CDR3 comprises 12 residues. Only a few counts were recorded for this clonotype. Antigen unknown. As to treatment: PENTA 11 planned treatment interruption arm or continuous ART arm. Sorting from thawed PBMCs isolated naive CD4+ CD45RA+ CD45RO- T cells. Study results and caveats: By the end of treatment interruption, naive CD4+ clonality (Gini) increased. Naive CD4+ CDR3 sharing between time points fell after interruption began.

The chain joins TRBV7-2 to TRBJ2-1; no definite D call. The sequence was obtained from a pool of human donors with HIV. Sequenced material: CD45RA+ CD4+ T cells from PBMCs, pooled from several time points, taken from a donor given antiretroviral therapy, either interrupted or continuous. Subset defined: naive CD4+ CD45RA+ CD45RO- T cells. CDR3 residues: CASSSPNNEQFF. The CDR3 DNA sequence: TGTGCCAGCAGCTCCCCTAACAATGAGCAGTTCTTC.